This T cell receptor beta chain comes out of a study of blood T cell repertoires in COVID-19. Assay used: immunoSEQ multiplex PCR; TCRdb lists only in-frame clones, some missing. The repertoire holds 150,000 to 200,000 clones, with roughly 90% as singletons. The sequenced material came from peripheral blood. The TCR comes from a man younger than 45 with COVID-19, enrolled during active disease.

CDR3 protein: CASSPLGPEETQYF. For the CDR3, the DNA is TGTGCCAGCTCACCACTTGGCCCGGAGGAGACCCAGTACTTC. The chain combines TRBV18 with TRBJ2-5; D gene uncertain. Per germline, CDR1 KGHSH and CDR2 LQKENI. Deletions cut 1 base from V and 5 bases from J, with 11 bases between. CDR3 length equals 14 residues.